What follows are 6 T cell receptor beta chains derived from one specimen sequenced in a study of cytomegalovirus exposure and HLA in healthy donors. PCR employed 60 Vbeta and 13 Jbeta primers. TCRdb's copy holds only in-frame clones and misses some; the assay was immunoSEQ multiplex PCR. The table records around 92,000 clones, around 79% of them present only once. The specimen sequenced was PBMCs. The receptors were gathered from a female donor in good health and CMV-seropositive.

The chain recombines TRBV15 with TRBJ2-6; 7 nucleotides match TRBD2. The CDR3 runs to 16 residues. CDR1 is LNHNV and CDR2 is YYDKDF in the germline V gene (reference sequence). Losses at the gene ends were 4 bases for V and 0 bases for J; bases not matched to a gene: 3. DNA for the CDR3: TGTGCCACCAGCACGGGGGGAGGCTCTGGGGCCAACGTCCTGACTTTC. As protein: CATSTGGGSGANVLTF.

V gene TRBV11-2 combines with J gene TRBJ2-1; 10 nucleotides match TRBD2. The CDR3 has 12 amino acids. V lost 5 bases to trimming and J lost 14 bases; unmatched junction nucleotides: 6. In germline, CDR1 is SGHAT, CDR2 FQNNGV. CDR3 loop: CASSLEREGKFF. The CDR3 DNA follows: TGTGCCAGCAGCCTGGAGCGGGAGGGGAAGTTCTTC.

This clone was detected a few times. The J gene is TRBJ1-1, the V gene TRBV4-1, with D possibly being TRBD1 (6 bases). CDR1 and CDR2 (germline): MGHRA, YSYEKL. Trimming removed 1 base at V and 5 bases at J, with 14 bases between. This CDR3 spans 15 amino acids. This chain's CDR3 is CASSQGLGAGTEAFF. In DNA, the CDR3 is TGCGCCAGCAGCCAAGGTTTGGGGGCTGGGACTGAAGCTTTCTTT.

This sequence joins TRBV7-6 and TRBJ2-5; D perhaps matches TRBD2 (6 bases). Germline V gene lookup returns CDR1 SGHVS and CDR2 FNYEAQ. Trimming pared 6 bases from V and 4 bases from J, leaving 18 bases between. The CDR3 runs to 15 residues. The CDR3 region has the DNA TGTGCCAGCAGACTACTGCAGGTGGAGGGAGAGACCCAGTACTTC. It is translated as CASRLLQVEGETQYF. Full variable domain (outside the CDR3, taken from reference TRBV7-6 and TRBJ2-5): GAGVSQSPRYKVTKRGQDVALRCDPISGHVSLYWYRQALGQGPEFLTYFNYEAQQDKSGLPNDRFSAERPEGSISTLTIQRTEQRDSAMYRCASRLLQVEGETQYFGPGTRLLVL.

The sample holds one count of this clone. J is TRBJ1-5 and V is TRBV28; the match to TRBD1 covers 11 bases. CDR1 and CDR2 from the germline V gene are MDHEN and SYDVKM. The CDR3 is 14 amino acids. Losses at the gene ends were 5 bases for V and 7 bases for J; bases not matched to a gene: 4. CDR3 region: CASSRRTGGQPQHF. The CDR3, as DNA: TGTGCCAGCAGTCGCCGGACAGGGGGCCAGCCCCAGCATTTT.

The CDR3: CASSLFQNSNYGYTF. In DNA form, the CDR3 reads TGTGCCAGCAGTCTTTTCCAGAATTCTAACTATGGCTACACCTTC. The chain combines TRBV2 with TRBJ1-2; no reliable D call. CDR3 size: 15 residues. Trimming removed 5 bases from V and 0 bases from J, with 13 bases in between. In germline, CDR1 is SNHLY, CDR2 FYNNEI.